Each of the 20 T cell receptor beta chains below was sequenced from the same sample in a study of shared clonotypes between healthy human individuals. Clones were read by immunoSEQ multiplex PCR, and TCRdb kept only the in-frame ones, dropping some. This table has millions of clones, approximately 90% appearing once. The sequencing sample was made of naive CD4+ T cells sorted from blood. Subset given: CD45RA+ positively selected. The origin of the receptors is a man younger than 35 in good health.

The V gene is TRBV10-3, the J gene TRBJ2-7; unclear D gene. The ends were cut back, 2 bases at V and 0 bases at J, with 8 bases in the middle. The CDR3 is 14 residues long. Germline V CDR1 and CDR2: ENHRY, SYGVKD. CDR3 loop: CAISERRSSYEQYF. The DNA for the CDR3 is TGTGCCATCAGTGAGAGGCGGAGCTCCTACGAGCAGTACTTC.

The CDR3 sequence: CASSWTSGQETQYF. In nucleotides, the CDR3 is TGTGCCAGCAGCTGGACTAGCGGTCAAGAGACCCAGTACTTC. The chain joins TRBV7-2 to TRBJ2-5, with 10 bases matching TRBD2. Germline CDR1 is SGHTA and CDR2 is FQGNSA. The length of the CDR3 is 14 residues. Trimming at V came to 4 bases and at J to 2 bases, leaving 1 base not matched to a gene.

The V and J genes are TRBV18 and TRBJ1-5, with 7 bases aligning to TRBD1. Germline lookup yields CDR1 KGHSH and CDR2 LQKENI. CDR3 length equals 16 residues. V lost 3 bases, J lost 0 bases, and 5 bases stayed unmatched. CDR3 nucleotides: TGTGCCAGCTCACCCGGGACAGATTATAGCAATCAGCCCCAGCATTTT. It is translated as CASSPGTDYSNQPQHF.

V and J are TRBV29-1 and TRBJ1-1; perhaps TRBD1 as D (5 bases). The CDR3 covers 12 residues. With 2 bases removed from V and 5 bases from J, the gap between germline ends came to 9 bases. The germline CDR1 and CDR2 sequences are SQVTM and ANQGSEA. CDR3 in amino acids: CSVERGETEAFF. The DNA of the CDR3 is TGCAGCGTTGAAAGAGGGGAGACTGAAGCTTTCTTT.

Turning to this clone: The sample carries other DNA sequences with the same CDR3. V usage is TRBV30 and J usage is TRBJ2-3; D unresolved. The CDR3 has 11 amino acids. The V gene's germline CDR1 is GTSNPN and CDR2 SVGIG (reference sequence). V shed 1 base and J shed 5 bases, with 4 bases lying between them. CDR3 DNA sequence: TGTGCCTGGAGTGGGTTAGATACGCAGTATTTT. Its protein product is CAWSGLDTQYF.

This chain connects TRBV6-1 to TRBJ2-2; no clear D gene. Between the trimmed V and J ends, which lost 7 bases and 2 bases, there was a span of 5 bases. The germline gives CDR1 MNHNS, CDR2 SASEGT. CDR3 length: 12 residues. The CDR3 DNA reads TGTGCCAGCAAGGGTAACACCGGGGAGCTGTTTTTT. This encodes CASKGNTGELFF.

The chain uses TRBV5-1 and TRBJ2-3; no firm D call. Germline assignment: CDR1 SGHRS and CDR2 YFSETQ. The CDR3 covers 15 residues. The V and J ends lost 4 bases and 3 bases respectively, with 15 bases between them. CDR3 region: CASSPYGPSTDTQYF. The DNA of the CDR3 is TGCGCCAGCAGCCCCTATGGCCCGTCGACAGATACGCAGTATTTT.

The chain carries TRBV4-1 and TRBJ2-1; TRBD2 is a possible D gene (5 bases). Germline loops: CDR1 MGHRA, CDR2 YSYEKL. The CDR3 loop spans 15 amino acids. V lost 4 bases, J lost 0 bases, and 10 bases lay in between. The CDR3 nucleotides are TGCGCCAGCAGCCCGAGGAGGAGCTCCTACAATGAGCAGTTCTTC. This sequence encodes CASSPRRSSYNEQFF.

This chain links TRBV7-2 with TRBJ1-2; D is undetermined. V was cut by 2 bases and J by 7 bases, with 8 bases left in between. This CDR3 spans 12 amino acids. The germline CDR1 and CDR2 sequences are SGHTA and FQGNSA. The CDR3 spells CASSLSGGGYTF. DNA for the CDR3: TGTGCCAGCAGCTTATCGGGCGGTGGCTACACCTTC.

J is TRBJ1-3 and V is TRBV21-1. TRBV21-1 is a pseudogene locus. This CDR3 has 16 residues. The CDR3 loop is CASSKLPRPLGNTIYF. The CDR3 DNA reads as TGTGCCAGCAGCAAACTCCCACGACCGCTTGGAAACACCATATATTTT.

Turning to this clone: This sample includes further DNA sequences coding for the same CDR3. The V gene is TRBV7-3, the J gene TRBJ2-3; no clear D gene. The CDR3 is 13 amino acids. Germline assignment: CDR1 SGHTA and CDR2 FQGTGA. Trimming shortened V by 0 bases and J by 2 bases, and 3 bases separated the two germline ends. This chain's CDR3 is CASSLTYTDTQYF. CDR3 sequence (DNA): TGTGCCAGCAGCTTAACCTACACAGATACGCAGTATTTT.

The rearrangement links TRBV5-1 to TRBJ2-5, with 7 bases that match TRBD1. The CDR3 length is 15 residues. V lost 3 bases and J lost 1; bases outside the gene matches: 6. CDR1 and CDR2 (germline): SGHRS, YFSETQ. CDR3 DNA: TGCGCCAGCAGCTGGACCGGACAGGTCCAAGAGACCCAGTACTTC. This translates into CASSWTGQVQETQYF. The full variable domain, its missing parts supplied by reference TRBV5-1 and TRBJ2-5, is KAGVTQTPRYLIKTRGQQVTLSCSPISGHRSVSWYQQTPGQGLQFLFEYFSETQRNKGNFPGRFSGRQFSNSRSEMNVSTLELGDSALYLCASSWTGQVQETQYFGPGTRLLVL.

The chain carries TRBV9 and TRBJ1-2, with a possible D match to TRBD1 (6 bases). CDR3 length: 15 residues. Trimming removed 4 bases at V and 3 bases at J, with 16 bases between. The germline V gene has CDR1 SGDLS and CDR2 YYNGEE. The CDR3 is CASSSRDNYYYGYTF. In DNA, the CDR3 is TGTGCCAGCAGCAGTAGGGACAACTACTACTATGGCTACACCTTC.

J is TRBJ2-1 and V is TRBV2, with 7 bases lining up with TRBD1. Germline values: CDR1 SNHLY, CDR2 FYNNEI. The CDR3 loop spans 15 amino acids. Losses at the gene ends were 4 bases for V and 4 bases for J; bases not matched to a gene: 7. The CDR3 DNA reads TGTGCCAGCAGTGGGGGGACAGATTTTTACAATGAGCAGTTCTTC. Encoded protein: CASSGGTDFYNEQFF.

The V gene is TRBV6-1, the J gene TRBJ1-2; the D gene is possibly TRBD1 (5 bases). The germline V gene has CDR1 MNHNS and CDR2 SASEGT. V was trimmed by 6 bases and J by 2 bases, leaving 16 bases between them. The CDR3 contains 15 residues. In DNA form, the CDR3 reads TGTGCCAGCAGCCTGACAGCTAGGGGAAACTATGGCTACACCTTC. Protein product: CASSLTARGNYGYTF.

V and J are TRBV7-6 and TRBJ2-3, with 8 bases lining up with TRBD2. V was pared by 1 base and J by 4 bases, with 4 bases of the junction left unmatched. Per germline, CDR1 SGHVS and CDR2 FNYEAQ. The CDR3 consists of 15 residues. CDR3 residues: CASSLVGRGADTQYF. CDR3 DNA sequence: TGTGCCAGCAGCTTAGTTGGGCGGGGGGCAGATACGCAGTATTTT.

The rearrangement uses TRBV6-6 and TRBJ2-2; the D is unclear. The V end lost 7 bases, the J end lost 2 bases, and 8 bases lay between the germline ends. CDR1 and CDR2 from the germline V gene are MNHNY and SVGAGI (reference sequence). The CDR3 consists of 13 residues. CDR3 sequence (DNA): TGTGCCAGCATGATTCCTAACACCGGGGAGCTGTTTTTT. Its translation is CASMIPNTGELFF.

CDR3 sequence reads: CASSLDLFSGEKNEQFF. CDR3 nucleotides: TGTGCCAGCAGCTTAGATTTATTTAGCGGGGAAAAGAATGAGCAGTTCTTC. The V call is TRBV7-2, the J call TRBJ2-1, with 8 bases lining up with TRBD2. CDR1 is SGHTA, CDR2 FQGNSA, per germline. The CDR3 contains 17 residues. With V trimmed by 1 base and J by 7 bases, 12 bases remained unmatched. The entire variable domain, with the rest obtained from reference TRBV7-2 and TRBJ2-1, is as follows: GAGVSQSPSNKVTEKGKDVELRCDPISGHTALYWYRQSLGQGLEFLIYFQGNSAPDKSGLPSDRFSAERTGGSVSTLTIQRTQQEDSAVYLCASSLDLFSGEKNEQFFGPGTRLTVL.

The DNA for the CDR3 is TGTGCCAGCAGCTCCCCCGGGAGCCCCTACAATGAGCAGTTCTTC. This translates into CASSSPGSPYNEQFF. The chain couples TRBV7-9 to TRBJ2-1; D is possibly TRBD2 (6 bases). This CDR3 contains 15 residues. V lost 4 bases to trimming and J lost 2 bases, with 12 bases between them. In germline, CDR1 is SEHNR, CDR2 FQNEAQ (reference sequence).

This sequence joins TRBV30 and TRBJ2-7, with D possibly TRBD1 on 5 matching bases. V was cut by 1 base and J by 2 bases, with 15 bases left in between. The CDR3 length is 15 residues. Germline CDR1 GTSNPN, CDR2 SVGIG (reference sequence). The CDR3 loop is CAWSAGQGNTYEQYF. The CDR3 DNA reads as TGTGCCTGGAGTGCAGGGCAGGGAAATACCTACGAGCAGTACTTC.